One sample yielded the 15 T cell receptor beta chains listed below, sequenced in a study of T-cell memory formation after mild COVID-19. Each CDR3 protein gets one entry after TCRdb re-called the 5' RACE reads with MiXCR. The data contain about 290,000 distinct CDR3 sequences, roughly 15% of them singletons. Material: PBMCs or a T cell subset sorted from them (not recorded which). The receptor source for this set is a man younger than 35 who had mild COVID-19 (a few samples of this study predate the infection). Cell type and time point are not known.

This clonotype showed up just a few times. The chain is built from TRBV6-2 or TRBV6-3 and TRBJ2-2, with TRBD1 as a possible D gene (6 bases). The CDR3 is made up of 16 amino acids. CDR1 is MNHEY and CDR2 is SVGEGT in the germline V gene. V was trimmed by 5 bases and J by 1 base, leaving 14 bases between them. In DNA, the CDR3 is TGTGCCAGCAGTCGTTGGCAGACAGGGAACACCGGGGAGCTGTTTTTT. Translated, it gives CASSRWQTGNTGELFF.

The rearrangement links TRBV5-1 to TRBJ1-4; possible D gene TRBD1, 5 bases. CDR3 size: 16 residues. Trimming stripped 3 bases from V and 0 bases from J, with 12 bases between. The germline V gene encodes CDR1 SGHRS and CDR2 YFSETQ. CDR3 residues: CASSSGDYATNEKLFF. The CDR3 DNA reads TGCGCCAGCAGCTCCGGGGACTACGCAACTAATGAAAAACTGTTTTTT.

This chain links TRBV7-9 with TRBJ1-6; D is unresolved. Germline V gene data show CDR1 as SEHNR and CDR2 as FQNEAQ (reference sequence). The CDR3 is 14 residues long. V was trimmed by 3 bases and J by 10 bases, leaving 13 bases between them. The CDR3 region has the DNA TGTGCCAGCAGCTTGGGCCGGGAATACTCACCCCTCCACTTT. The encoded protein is CASSLGREYSPLHF.

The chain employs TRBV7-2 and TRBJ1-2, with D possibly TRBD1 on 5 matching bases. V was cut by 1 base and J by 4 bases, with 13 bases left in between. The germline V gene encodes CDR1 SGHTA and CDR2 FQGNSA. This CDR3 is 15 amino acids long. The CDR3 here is CASSLDGAGPYGYTF. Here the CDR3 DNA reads TGTGCCAGCAGCTTAGATGGGGCAGGGCCCTATGGCTACACCTTC.

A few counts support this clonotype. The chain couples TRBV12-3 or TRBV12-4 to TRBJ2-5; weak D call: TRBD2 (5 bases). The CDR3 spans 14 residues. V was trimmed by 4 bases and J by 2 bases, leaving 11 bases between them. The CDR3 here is CASSWLAIQETQYF. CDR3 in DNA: TGTGCCAGCAGTTGGCTAGCTATTCAAGAGACCCAGTACTTC.

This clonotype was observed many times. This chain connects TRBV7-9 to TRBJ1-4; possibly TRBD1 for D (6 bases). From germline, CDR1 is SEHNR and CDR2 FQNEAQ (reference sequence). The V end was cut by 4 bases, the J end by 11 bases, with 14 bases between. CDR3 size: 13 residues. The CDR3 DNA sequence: TGTGCCAGCAGCTGGATACAGGGAGAGAAACTGTTTTTT. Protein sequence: CASSWIQGEKLFF.

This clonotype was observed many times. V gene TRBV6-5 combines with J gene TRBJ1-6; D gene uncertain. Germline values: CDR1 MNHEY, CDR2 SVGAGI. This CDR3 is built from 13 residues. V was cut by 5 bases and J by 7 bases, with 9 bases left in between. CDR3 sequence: CASSPLRNSPLHF. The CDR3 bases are TGTGCCAGCAGTCCACTACGGAATTCACCCCTCCACTTT.

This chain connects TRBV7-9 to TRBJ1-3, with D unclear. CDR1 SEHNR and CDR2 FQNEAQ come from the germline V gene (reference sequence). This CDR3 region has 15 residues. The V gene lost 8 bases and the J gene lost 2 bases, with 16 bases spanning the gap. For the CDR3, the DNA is TGTGCCAGCGCCACCGGGAGGGAGGCTGGAAACACCATATATTTT. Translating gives CASATGREAGNTIYF.

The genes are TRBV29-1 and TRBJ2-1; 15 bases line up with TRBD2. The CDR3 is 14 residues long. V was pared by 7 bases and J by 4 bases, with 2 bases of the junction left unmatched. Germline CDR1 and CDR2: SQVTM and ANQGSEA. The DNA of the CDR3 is TGCAGCGCCGGGACTAGCGGGGGGTACAATGAGCAGTTCTTC. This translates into CSAGTSGGYNEQFF.

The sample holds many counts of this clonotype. The CDR3, as DNA: TGCGCCAGCAGTCCCGATACTAGCGGGGTGTACAATGAGCAGTTCTTC. Translated: CASSPDTSGVYNEQFF. This chain connects TRBV5-1 to TRBJ2-1; 10 nucleotides match TRBD2. The germline CDR1 and CDR2 sequences are SGHRS and YFSETQ. J was trimmed by 4 bases and V by 5 bases; bases with no gene match: 9. The CDR3 loop spans 16 amino acids. The variable domain in full, completed from reference TRBV5-1 and TRBJ2-1, reads KAGVTQTPRYLIKTRGQQVTLSCSPISGHRSVSWYQQTPGQGLQFLFEYFSETQRNKGNFPGRFSGRQFSNSRSEMNVSTLELGDSALYLCASSPDTSGVYNEQFFGPGTRLTVL.

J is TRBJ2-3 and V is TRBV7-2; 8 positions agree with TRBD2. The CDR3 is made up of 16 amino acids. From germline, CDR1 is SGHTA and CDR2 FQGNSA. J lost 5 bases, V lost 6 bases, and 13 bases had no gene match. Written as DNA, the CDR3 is TGTGCCAGCAGGAAGGACGCGGGGGGCTCGGGAGATACGCAGTATTTT. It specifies CASRKDAGGSGDTQYF.

As DNA, the CDR3 is TGTGCCACCGGTACAGAAGCCAAAAACATTCAGTACTTC. As protein: CATGTEAKNIQYF. This chain connects TRBV21-1 to TRBJ2-4; the D call TRBD1 from the table was never checked on the DNA. TRBV21-1 is labeled a pseudogene. This CDR3 has 13 amino acids.

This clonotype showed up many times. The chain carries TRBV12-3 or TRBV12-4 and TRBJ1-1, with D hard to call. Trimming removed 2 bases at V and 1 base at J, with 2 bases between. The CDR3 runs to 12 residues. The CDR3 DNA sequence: TGTGCCAGCAGTTTATGGAACACTGAAGCTTTCTTT. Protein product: CASSLWNTEAFF.

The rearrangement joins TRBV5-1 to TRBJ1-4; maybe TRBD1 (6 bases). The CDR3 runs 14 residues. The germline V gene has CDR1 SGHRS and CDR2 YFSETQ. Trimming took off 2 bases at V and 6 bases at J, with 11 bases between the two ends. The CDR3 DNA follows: TGCGCCAGCAGCTTCGACAGGCTCCATGAAAAACTGTTTTTT. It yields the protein CASSFDRLHEKLFF. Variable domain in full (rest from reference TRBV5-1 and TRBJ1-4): KAGVTQTPRYLIKTRGQQVTLSCSPISGHRSVSWYQQTPGQGLQFLFEYFSETQRNKGNFPGRFSGRQFSNSRSEMNVSTLELGDSALYLCASSFDRLHEKLFFGSGTQLSVL.

This CDR3 is CASSPPQGYEQYF. CDR3 in DNA: TGTGCCAGCAGCCCCCCCCAGGGTTACGAGCAGTACTTC. The rearrangement uses TRBV9 and TRBJ2-7, with a tentative D call TRBD1 (5 bases). Deletions cut 4 bases from V and 4 bases from J, with 12 bases between. The V gene's germline CDR1 is SGDLS and CDR2 YYNGEE. The CDR3 is 13 amino acids.